This T cell receptor beta chain was sequenced in a study of blood T cell repertoires in COVID-19. Study at large: T cells, B-cell-depleted T cells, or PBMCs supplied cDNA or gDNA.

Germline V gives CDR1 ENHRY, CDR2 SYGVKD. V lost 0 bases and J 4 bases, leaving 15 bases between the germline ends. The CDR3 sequence is 16 residues long. Authors' methods: Quantification of nucleated cells was approximated via reference gene primer amplification. Assay: immunoSEQ multiplex PCR; the TCRdb copy retains only in-frame clones and omits some. That table furnishes V, J and clone size, whereas the DNA furnished D and trimming. Here the sample spans more than 200,000 clones, around 87% being singletons. The sequence came from a woman aged 45 to 65 with COVID-19, enrolled during active disease. Sequenced sample: peripheral blood. The chain recombines TRBV10-3 with TRBJ2-5; D possibly corresponds to TRBD1 (6 bases). This CDR3 reads CAISESDRSILETQYF. CDR3 DNA: TGTGCCATCAGTGAGTCCGACAGGTCGATATTAGAGACCCAGTACTTC.